The clone carrying this T cell receptor (beta chain) has only a few counts. Its target is not known. This sample was taken from a study of cytomegalovirus exposure and HLA in healthy donors. Overall study results and limits: In a later analysis, TCR association rates varied by HLA locus: DRB1 most, HLA-C fewest. Earlier analysis found most TCR beta V segments productive about 87% or about 30% of the time. The study designated some 180 TCR beta chains cytomegalovirus-associated.

At sampling all donors were nominally healthy, likely with unrecorded immune exposures. PCR was performed using 60 Vbeta and 13 Jbeta primers. Measured with immunoSEQ multiplex PCR; TCRdb has only the in-frame clones, and not every one. The table shows approximately 110,000 clones, with over 15% occurring only once. The sequencing input was PBMCs. This sequence originates from a woman aged 18-29 years in good health and CMV-seronegative.

CDR3 nucleotides: TGTGCCAGCGGACAGGGTGAGGGCTTATATGGCTACACCTTC. This gives the protein CASGQGEGLYGYTF. The chain carries TRBV9 and TRBJ1-2; 8 bases line up with TRBD1. Germline-derived CDR1 and CDR2 are SGDLS and YYNGEE. The ends lost 7 bases at V and 5 bases at J; junction bases unmatched: 10. This CDR3 comprises 14 residues.